The sequence of this T cell receptor (beta chain) was determined in a study of vaccination effects on CD4 cells after COVID-19. This clone has only one observation. Its target is unknown. Trimming at V came to 4 bases and at J to 5 bases, leaving 2 bases not matched to a gene. Looked up from germline, CDR1 is SGHTS and CDR2 is YDEGEE. This CDR3 spans 13 amino acids. The data were produced by immunoSEQ multiplex PCR, yet TCRdb's version contains in-frame clones alone and is incomplete. The sample lists tens of thousands of clones; about four fifths were seen once. Expansion with viral peptide pools was applied to antigen-specific CD4+ T cells by the ViraFEST assay prior to sequencing. Following an approximately 11-day culture, CD4+ T cells were purified. Vaccinees lacked prior SARS-CoV-2 infection and tested negative for nucleocapsid antibodies.

Sequencing used CD4+ T cells from PBMCs cultured with HCoV-NL63 spike peptides, obtained before COVID-19 vaccination. This TCR was recovered from a human donor who received a COVID-19 vaccine. The V and J genes are TRBV5-8 and TRBJ2-1, with TRBD1 matching over 8 bases. The CDR3 reads CASSMDRDNEQFF. In DNA form, the CDR3 reads TGTGCCAGCAGCATGGACAGGGACAATGAGCAGTTCTTC. The whole variable domain, filled in from reference TRBV5-8 and TRBJ2-1, reads EAGVTQSPTHLIKTRGQQATLRCSPISGHTSVYWYQQALGLGLQFLLWYDEGEERNRGNFPPRFSGRQFPNYSSELNVNALELEDSALYLCASSMDRDNEQFFGPGTRLTVL.